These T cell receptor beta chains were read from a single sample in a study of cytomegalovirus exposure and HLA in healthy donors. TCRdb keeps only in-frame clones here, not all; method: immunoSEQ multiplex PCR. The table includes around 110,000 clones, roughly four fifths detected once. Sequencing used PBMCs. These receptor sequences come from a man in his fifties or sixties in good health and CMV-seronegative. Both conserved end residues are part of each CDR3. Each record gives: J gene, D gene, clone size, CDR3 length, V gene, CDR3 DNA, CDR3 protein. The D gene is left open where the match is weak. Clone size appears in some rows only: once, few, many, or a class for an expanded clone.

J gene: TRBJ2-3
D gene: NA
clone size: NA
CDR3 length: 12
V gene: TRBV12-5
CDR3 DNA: TGTGCTAGTGGCCGTAGCACAGATACGCAGTATTTT
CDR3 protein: CASGRSTDTQYF

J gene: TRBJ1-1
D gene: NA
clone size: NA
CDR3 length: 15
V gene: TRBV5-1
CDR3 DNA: TGCGCCAGCAGCTTGCCGGGACACCCCAACACTGAAGCTTTCTTT
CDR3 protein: CASSLPGHPNTEAFF

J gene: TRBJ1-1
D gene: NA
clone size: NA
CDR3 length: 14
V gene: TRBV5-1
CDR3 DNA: TGCGCCAGCATCAACTCCAAGGGAGGCACTGAAGCTTTCTTT
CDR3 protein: CASINSKGGTEAFF

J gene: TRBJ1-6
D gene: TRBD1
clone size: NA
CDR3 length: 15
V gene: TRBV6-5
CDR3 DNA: TGTGCCAGCAGTCGATCGACAGGGTCGGGTTCACCCCTCCACTTT
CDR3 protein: CASSRSTGSGSPLHF

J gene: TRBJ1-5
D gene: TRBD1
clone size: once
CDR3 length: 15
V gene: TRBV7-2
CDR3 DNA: TGTGCCAGCAGCTTACCGGGACAGGTCAATCAGCCCCAGCATTTT
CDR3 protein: CASSLPGQVNQPQHF

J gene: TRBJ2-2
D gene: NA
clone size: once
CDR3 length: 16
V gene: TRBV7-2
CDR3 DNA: TGTGCCAGCAGCCCCCGGGGGCGGGGGCTCACCGGGGAGCTGTTTTTT
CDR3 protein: CASSPRGRGLTGELFF

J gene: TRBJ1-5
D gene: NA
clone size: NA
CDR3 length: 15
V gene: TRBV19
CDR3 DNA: TGTGCCAGTAGTATAGGGAGACAGAGCAATCAGCCCCAGCATTTT
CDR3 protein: CASSIGRQSNQPQHF

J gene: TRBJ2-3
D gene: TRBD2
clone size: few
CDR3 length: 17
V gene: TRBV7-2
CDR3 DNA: TGTGCCAGCAGCTTAGGACTAGCGGGGGGGTATAAAGATACGCAGTATTTT
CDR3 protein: CASSLGLAGGYKDTQYF

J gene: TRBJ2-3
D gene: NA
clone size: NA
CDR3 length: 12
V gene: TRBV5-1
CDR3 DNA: TGCGCCAGCAGCCTTGAAGCACGTACGCAGTATTTT
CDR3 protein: CASSLEARTQYF

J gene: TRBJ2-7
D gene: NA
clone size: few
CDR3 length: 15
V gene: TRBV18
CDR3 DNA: TGTGCCAGCTCAGACCCCGGGACACCTTCCTACGAGCAGTACTTC
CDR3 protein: CASSDPGTPSYEQYF

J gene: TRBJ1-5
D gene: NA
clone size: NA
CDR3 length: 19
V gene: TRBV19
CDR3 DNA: TGTGCCAGTAGGGCAATGGTCACTCGGGGTTATTCGGGCAATCAGCCCCAGCATTTT
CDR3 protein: CASRAMVTRGYSGNQPQHF

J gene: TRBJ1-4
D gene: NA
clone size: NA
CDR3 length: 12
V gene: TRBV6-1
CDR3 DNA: TGTGCCAGCAGTGAAGCCGATGAAAAACTGTTTTTT
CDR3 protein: CASSEADEKLFF

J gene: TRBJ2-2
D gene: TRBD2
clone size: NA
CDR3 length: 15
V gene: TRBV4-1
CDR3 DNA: TGCGCCAGCAGCCAAGGGACTAGCGGGACCGGGGAGCTGTTTTTT
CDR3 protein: CASSQGTSGTGELFF

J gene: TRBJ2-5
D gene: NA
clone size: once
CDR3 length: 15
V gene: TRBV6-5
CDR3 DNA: TGTGCCAGCAGTTACTCGGGGGGGGCCTGGGAGACCCAGTACTTC
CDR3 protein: CASSYSGGAWETQYF

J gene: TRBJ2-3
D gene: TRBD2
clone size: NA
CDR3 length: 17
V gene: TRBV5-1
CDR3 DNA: TGCGCCAGCAAGAGCGGGGGGGCGACAACCTTCACAGATACGCAGTATTTT
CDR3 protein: CASKSGGATTFTDTQYF

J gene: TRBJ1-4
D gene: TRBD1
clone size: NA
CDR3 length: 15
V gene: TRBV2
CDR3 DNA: TGTGCCAGCAGCCTAGGGGGCTCGGCTAATGAAAAACTGTTTTTT
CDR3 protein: CASSLGGSANEKLFF

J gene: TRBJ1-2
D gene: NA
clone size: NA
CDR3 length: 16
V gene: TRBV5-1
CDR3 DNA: TGCGCCAGCAGCTTGAGACGTCAGGGGACGGTAAACGGCTACACCTTC
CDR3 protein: CASSLRRQGTVNGYTF

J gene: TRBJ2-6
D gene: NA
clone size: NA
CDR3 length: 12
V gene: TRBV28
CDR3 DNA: TGTGCCAGCAGCTCTCCCTTTGACGTCCTGACTTTC
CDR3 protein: CASSSPFDVLTF

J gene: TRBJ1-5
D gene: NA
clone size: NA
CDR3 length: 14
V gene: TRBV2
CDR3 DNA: TGTGCCAGCAGTGAAGGGACCAGGGGACAGCCCCAGCATTTT
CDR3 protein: CASSEGTRGQPQHF

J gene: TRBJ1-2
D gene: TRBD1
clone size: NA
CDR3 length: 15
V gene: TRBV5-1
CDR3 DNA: TGCGCCAGCCGAGGAGACACCGGGACAGATTATGGCTACACCTTC
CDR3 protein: CASRGDTGTDYGYTF

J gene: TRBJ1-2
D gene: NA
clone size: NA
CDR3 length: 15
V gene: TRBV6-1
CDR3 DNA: TGTGCCAGCACACCGAGACAGACAATTGACTATGGCTACACCTTC
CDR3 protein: CASTPRQTIDYGYTF

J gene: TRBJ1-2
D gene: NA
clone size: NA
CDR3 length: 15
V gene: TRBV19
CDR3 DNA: TGTGCAACGAGGGCGGCAGAAAAGCTTTTGGGTGGCTACACCTTC
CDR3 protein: CATRAAEKLLGGYTF

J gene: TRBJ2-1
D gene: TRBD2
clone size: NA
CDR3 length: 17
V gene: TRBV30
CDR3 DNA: TGTGCCTGGAAGGGAGCGGGGGGGCAGAGCTCCTACAATGAGCAGTTCTTC
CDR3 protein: CAWKGAGGQSSYNEQFF

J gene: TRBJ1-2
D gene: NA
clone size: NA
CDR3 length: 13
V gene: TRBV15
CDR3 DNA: TGTGCCACCACCTCAAGCAGGAAGAATGGCTACACCTTC
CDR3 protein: CATTSSRKNGYTF

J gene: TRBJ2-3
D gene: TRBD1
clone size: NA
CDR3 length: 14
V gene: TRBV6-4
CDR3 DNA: TGTGCCAGCAGTGCGACAGGGATCCCAGATACGCAGTATTTT
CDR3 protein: CASSATGIPDTQYF

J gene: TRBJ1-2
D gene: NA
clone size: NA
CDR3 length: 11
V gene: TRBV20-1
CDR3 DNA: TGCAGTGCCGAGCCGAGCTATGGCTACACCTTC
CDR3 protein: CSAEPSYGYTF

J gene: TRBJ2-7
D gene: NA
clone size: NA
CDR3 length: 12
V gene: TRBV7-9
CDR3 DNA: TGTGCCAGCACCCCTTTTATATACGAGCAGTACTTC
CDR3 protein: CASTPFIYEQYF

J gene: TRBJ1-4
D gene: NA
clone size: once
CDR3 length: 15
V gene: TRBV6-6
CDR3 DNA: TGTGCCAGCAGCCCGAATCTGGGCGAGAATGAAAAACTGTTTTTT
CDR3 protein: CASSPNLGENEKLFF

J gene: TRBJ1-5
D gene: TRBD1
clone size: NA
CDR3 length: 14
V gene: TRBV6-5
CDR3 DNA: TGTGCCAGCAGTTCAGGACAGGGGGAACAGCCCCAGCATTTT
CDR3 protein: CASSSGQGEQPQHF

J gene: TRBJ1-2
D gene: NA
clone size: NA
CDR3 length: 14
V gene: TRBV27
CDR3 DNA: TGTGCCAGCAGCATTGGGGACGGGAGCTATGGCTACACCTTC
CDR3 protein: CASSIGDGSYGYTF

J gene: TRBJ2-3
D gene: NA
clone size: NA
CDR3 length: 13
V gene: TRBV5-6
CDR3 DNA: TGTGCCAGCAGCTTGGTGGAGGGTGATACGCAGTATTTT
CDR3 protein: CASSLVEGDTQYF

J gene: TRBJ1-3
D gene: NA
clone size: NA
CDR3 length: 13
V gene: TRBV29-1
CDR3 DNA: TGCAGCGTTGAATCACGGCCTGGAGGCACCATATATTTT
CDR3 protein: CSVESRPGGTIYF

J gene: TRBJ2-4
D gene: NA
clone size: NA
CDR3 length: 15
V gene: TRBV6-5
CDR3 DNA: TGTGCCAGCAGTACACAGGGATCTGCCAAAAACATTCAGTACTTC
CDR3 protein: CASSTQGSAKNIQYF

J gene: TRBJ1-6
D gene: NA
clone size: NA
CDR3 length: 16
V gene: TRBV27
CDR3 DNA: TGTGCCAGCAGTCAGTACATCGGACAGTATAATTCACCCCTCCACTTT
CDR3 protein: CASSQYIGQYNSPLHF